These 24 T cell receptor beta chains were all obtained from the same sample, sequenced in a study of cytotoxic CD8 clonotypes in ibrutinib-treated CLL. Clones were sequenced by immunoSEQ multiplex PCR, and TCRdb holds only the in-frame ones, with some missing. The table has some 150,000 clones, around three quarters seen once. Here the sequenced sample was PBMCs, taken after 12 months of ibrutinib treatment. The source of these receptors is a human donor with chronic lymphocytic leukemia.

The chain employs TRBV2 and TRBJ2-5; D is ambiguous. The CDR3 covers 12 residues. The germline CDR1 and CDR2 sequences are SNHLY and FYNNEI. V was pared by 9 bases and J by 5 bases, with 13 bases between. CDR3 DNA: TGTGCCAGAAATGACGGTGGGGAGACCCAGTACTTC. Translation: CARNDGGETQYF. Supplemented by reference TRBV2 and TRBJ2-5, the full variable domain reads EPEVTQTPSHQVTQMGQEVILRCVPISNHLYFYWYRQILGQKVEFLVSFYNNEISEKSEIFDDQFSVERPDGSNFTLKIRSTKLEDSAMYFCARNDGGETQYFGPGTRLLVL.

To note about this clone: The junction shows a germline mismatch at one end, possibly a read error. The V gene is TRBV7-7, the J gene TRBJ2-1; D uncertain. The V gene's germline CDR1 is SSHAT and CDR2 FNYEAQ (reference sequence). The CDR3 is 14 residues long. The DNA for the CDR3 is TGTGCTAGCAGTCGCACGGCTAGTCCAAGCGAGCAGTTCTTC. As protein: CASSRTASPSEQFF.

This clone was recorded a few times. The genes are TRBV10-3 and TRBJ2-1; unclear D gene. The CDR3 has 12 amino acids. The V end lost 4 bases, the J end lost 8 bases, and 9 bases lay between the germline ends. CDR1 and CDR2 (germline): ENHRY, SYGVKD. In nucleotides, the CDR3 is TGTGCCATCAGTGTGCGGCCATATGAGCAGTTCTTC. It specifies CAISVRPYEQFF.

This clone was seen a few times. The V call is TRBV6-1, the J call TRBJ2-7; D gene uncertain. Trimming cost V 6 bases and J 4 bases, with 7 bases left between them. Germline CDR1 MNHNS, CDR2 SASEGT. The CDR3 spans 11 residues. The CDR3 DNA sequence: TGTGCCAGCAGAGTCCTATACGAGCAGTACTTC. Translating it yields CASRVLYEQYF.

This clone was found a few times. V and J are TRBV7-8 and TRBJ1-1; D gene uncertain. Germline V CDR1 and CDR2: SGHVS, FQNEAQ. With 2 bases removed from V and 4 bases from J, the gap between germline ends came to 8 bases. There are 13 residues in the CDR3. In nucleotides, the CDR3 is TGTGCCAGCAGCTTAAGTGGGAGCACTGAAGCTTTCTTT. Encoded protein: CASSLSGSTEAFF.

This rearrangement joins TRBV10-3 to TRBJ2-4; perhaps D is TRBD1 or TRBD2 (5 bases each). Germline V gene lookup returns CDR1 ENHRY and CDR2 SYGVKD. The V and J ends lost 8 bases and 7 bases respectively, with 15 bases between them. This CDR3 spans 13 amino acids. The CDR3 is CAIGAVGTNIQYF. The DNA for the CDR3 is TGTGCCATCGGGGCGGTAGGGACGAACATTCAGTACTTC.

This sequence joins TRBV2 and TRBJ2-2; D perhaps matches TRBD1 (6 bases). This CDR3 spans 14 amino acids. The V end lost 8 bases, the J end lost 0 bases, and 10 bases lay between the germline ends. CDR1 and CDR2 from the germline V gene are SNHLY and FYNNEI. Here the CDR3 DNA reads TGTGCCAGCGTTGGACAGCCGAACACCGGGGAGCTGTTTTTT. It translates to CASVGQPNTGELFF.

The chain combines TRBV5-8 with TRBJ1-4; TRBD1 matches 7 bases. Trimming at V came to 2 bases and at J to 3 bases, leaving 7 bases not matched to a gene. The CDR3 totals 16 residues. CDR1 is SGHTS, CDR2 YDEGEE, per germline. The CDR3 nucleotides are TGTGCCAGCAGCTTTGTTTGGGGACAGTCTAATGAAAAACTGTTTTTT. Its protein product is CASSFVWGQSNEKLFF. The entire variable domain, with the rest obtained from reference TRBV5-8 and TRBJ1-4, is as follows: EAGVTQSPTHLIKTRGQQATLRCSPISGHTSVYWYQQALGLGLQFLLWYDEGEERNRGNFPPRFSGRQFPNYSSELNVNALELEDSALYLCASSFVWGQSNEKLFFGSGTQLSVL.

The chain uses TRBV23-1 and TRBJ2-5; D gene ambiguous. TRBV23-1 is marked as an open reading frame, function uncertain. This CDR3 comprises 14 residues. V was shortened by 3 bases and J by 2 bases, with 10 bases between the two germline ends. CDR3 region: CASSHGAEQETQYF. CDR3 coding DNA: TGCGCCAGCAGTCACGGCGCGGAGCAAGAGACCCAGTACTTC.

Only one count was recorded for this clone. V gene TRBV27 combines with J gene TRBJ1-5, with TRBD1 as a possible D gene (6 bases). V lost 3 bases and J 6 bases, leaving 12 bases between the germline ends. Germline V gene data show CDR1 as MNHEY and CDR2 as SMNVEV (reference sequence). The CDR3 contains 14 residues. The CDR3, as DNA: TGTGCCAGCAGTTTGTACAGGGTCGGTCAGCCCCAGCATTTT. It is translated as CASSLYRVGQPQHF.

CDR3 bases: TGTGCCAGCAGCTGGGACCGCACCTACGAGCAGTACTTC. Translated, it gives CASSWDRTYEQYF. This chain uses TRBV5-6 with TRBJ2-7; D could derive from TRBD1 or TRBD2 (5 bases each). The CDR3 has 13 amino acids. The ends were cut back, 3 bases at V and 2 bases at J, with 9 bases in the middle. Germline V gene lookup returns CDR1 SGHDT and CDR2 YYEEEE.

The rearrangement joins TRBV6-5 to TRBJ2-7; 7 bases match TRBD1. J gave up 6 bases and V 4 bases, and 6 bases lay outside the gene matches. The CDR3 contains 13 residues. CDR1 is MNHEY and CDR2 is SVGAGI in the germline V gene. CDR3 nucleotide sequence: TGTGCCAGCAGTTCCATCGACAGGGCCGAGCAGTACTTC. Translating it yields CASSSIDRAEQYF.

The chain couples TRBV2 to TRBJ1-1, with D hard to call. The germline gives CDR1 SNHLY, CDR2 FYNNEI. Trimming stripped 9 bases from V and 0 bases from J, with 14 bases between. This CDR3 has 14 residues. The CDR3 DNA reads as TGTGCCAGTGACTATAGGGCTTTGAACACTGAAGCTTTCTTT. This encodes CASDYRALNTEAFF.

The rearrangement joins TRBV5-8 to TRBJ2-4; TRBD1 matches at 7 bases. The CDR3 loop spans 14 amino acids. V lost 2 bases to trimming and J lost 8 bases; unmatched junction nucleotides: 7. Germline CDR1 reads SGHTS; CDR2 reads YDEGEE. CDR3 nucleotides: TGTGCCAGCAGCTTCCTTGGACAGGTGGACATTCAGTACTTC. Translation gives CASSFLGQVDIQYF.

The chain has TRBV9 and TRBJ1-1, with D possibly TRBD1 on 5 matching bases. The CDR3 contains 13 residues. Germline CDR1 SGDLS, CDR2 YYNGEE. The V and J ends lost 3 bases and 3 bases respectively, with 9 bases between them. The CDR3 loop reads CASSAGFDTEAFF. CDR3 in DNA: TGTGCCAGCAGCGCAGGGTTTGACACTGAAGCTTTCTTT.

The V gene is TRBV11-2, the J gene TRBJ1-1; D unclear. Germline CDR1 is SGHAT and CDR2 is FQNNGV. V was trimmed by 1 base and J by 1 base, leaving 10 bases between them. This CDR3 comprises 15 residues. CDR3 in amino acids: CASSLGWVRNTEAFF. CDR3 nucleotide sequence: TGTGCCAGCAGCTTAGGGTGGGTACGGAACACTGAAGCTTTCTTT.

The chain combines TRBV4-1 with TRBJ2-2; 9 bases match TRBD1. The trim removed 3 bases at V and 5 bases at J, leaving 10 bases unmatched. Per germline, CDR1 MGHRA and CDR2 YSYEKL. The CDR3 runs 17 residues. This CDR3 is CASSQAGTGPGTGELFF. In DNA, the CDR3 is TGCGCCAGCAGCCAGGCCGGGACAGGGCCTGGGACCGGGGAGCTGTTTTTT.

This clone rates as large. The V and J genes are TRBV2 and TRBJ1-5, with D hard to call. V gave up 2 bases and J gave up 0 bases, with 5 bases separating them. Germline CDR1 SNHLY, CDR2 FYNNEI. The CDR3 loop spans 14 amino acids. The CDR3 DNA follows: TGTGCCAGCAGTGAATCCTATAGCAATCAGCCCCAGCATTTT. Protein sequence: CASSESYSNQPQHF.

This rearrangement joins TRBV7-2 to TRBJ2-7, with D unclear. Trimming removed 5 bases from V and 2 bases from J, with 13 bases in between. Germline V lookup: CDR1 SGHTA, CDR2 FQGNSA. The CDR3 is 14 amino acids. The CDR3 sequence is CASSAPTGPYEQYF. The CDR3 DNA is TGTGCCAGCAGCGCACCGACGGGTCCCTACGAGCAGTACTTC. The full variable domain, in which reference TRBV7-2 and TRBJ2-7 provide the parts outside the CDR3, is GAGVSQSPSNKVTEKGKDVELRCDPISGHTALYWYRQSLGQGLEFLIYFQGNSAPDKSGLPSDRFSAERTGGSVSTLTIQRTQQEDSAVYLCASSAPTGPYEQYFGPGTRLTVT.

This clone came up once. This sequence joins TRBV27 and TRBJ1-1; D uncertain. The CDR3 is 13 residues long. Trimming cost V 5 bases and J 1 base, with 8 bases left between them. Germline-derived CDR1 and CDR2 are MNHEY and SMNVEV (reference sequence). In nucleotides, the CDR3 is TGTGCCAGCAGTATCATACAGAACACTGAAGCTTTCTTT. Protein product: CASSIIQNTEAFF.

This sequence joins TRBV11-3 and TRBJ2-7, with D possibly TRBD2 on 6 matching bases. Trimming removed 5 bases at V and 5 bases at J, with 16 bases between. The CDR3 length is 14 residues. Per the germline V gene, CDR1 is SGHNT and CDR2 is YENEEA. CDR3 sequence (DNA): TGTGCCAGCAGCACAAACCGGGAGTCCCACGAGCAGTACTTC. Translation: CASSTNRESHEQYF.

This chain joins TRBV7-9 and TRBJ2-7; 13 bases are a match to TRBD2. This CDR3 spans 17 amino acids. V lost 1 base to trimming and J lost 0 bases; unmatched junction nucleotides: 3. In germline, CDR1 is SEHNR, CDR2 FQNEAQ (reference sequence). CDR3 DNA sequence: TGTGCCAGCAGCTTAGGGACTAGCGGGAGCCCCTCCTACGAGCAGTACTTC. Translation: CASSLGTSGSPSYEQYF.

This clone showed up just a few times. J is TRBJ2-7 and V is TRBV25-1; D perhaps matches TRBD2 (7 bases). The CDR3 runs 13 residues. In germline, CDR1 is MGHDK, CDR2 SYGVNS. V dropped 7 bases and J dropped 6 bases, with 16 bases sitting between them. The CDR3 sequence is CASTQYGGREQYF. The DNA for the CDR3 is TGTGCCAGCACCCAATACGGGGGGCGCGAGCAGTACTTC.

The chain couples TRBV28 to TRBJ2-7; 10 bases match TRBD1. The germline CDR1 and CDR2 sequences are MDHEN and SYDVKM. The V segment lost 2 bases and the J segment 3 bases; nucleotides outside the gene matches: 4. The CDR3 has 15 amino acids. CDR3 sequence reads: CASSLAGTGDYEQYF. CDR3 in DNA: TGTGCCAGCAGTTTAGCCGGGACAGGGGACTACGAGCAGTACTTC.